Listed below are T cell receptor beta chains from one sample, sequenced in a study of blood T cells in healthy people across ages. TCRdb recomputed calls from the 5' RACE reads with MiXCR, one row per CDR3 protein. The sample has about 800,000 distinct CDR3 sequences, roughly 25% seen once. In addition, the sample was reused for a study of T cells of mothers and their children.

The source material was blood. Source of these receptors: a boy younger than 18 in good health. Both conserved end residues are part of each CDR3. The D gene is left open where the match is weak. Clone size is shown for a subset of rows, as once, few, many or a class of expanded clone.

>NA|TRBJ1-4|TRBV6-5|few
CASSYSIAEKLFF
TGTGCCAGCAGTTACTCGATTGCGGAAAAACTGTTTTTT
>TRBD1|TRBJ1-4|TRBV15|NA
CATRDRGTNEKLFF
TGTGCCACCAGAGACAGGGGGACTAATGAAAAACTGTTTTTT
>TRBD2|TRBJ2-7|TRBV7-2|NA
CASSLTSASGYEQYF
TGTGCCAGCAGCTTAACGTCGGCTAGCGGCTACGAGCAGTACTTC
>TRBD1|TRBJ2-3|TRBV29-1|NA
CSVATGGNTDTQYF
TGCAGCGTCGCGACAGGGGGTAACACAGATACGCAGTATTTT
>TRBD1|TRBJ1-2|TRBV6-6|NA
CASTAGQGSYGYTF
TGTGCCAGCACAGCGGGACAGGGATCATATGGCTACACCTTC
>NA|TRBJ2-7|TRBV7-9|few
CASSLAEGFGGQYF
TGTGCCAGCAGCTTAGCGGAGGGGTTTGGTGGGCAGTACTTC
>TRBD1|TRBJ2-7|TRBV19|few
CAAGQGHEQYF
TGTGCCGCGGGACAGGGCCACGAGCAGTACTTC
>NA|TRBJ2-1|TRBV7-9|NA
CASSPRASVYNEQFF
TGTGCCAGCAGCCCACGGGCTAGTGTGTACAATGAGCAGTTCTTC
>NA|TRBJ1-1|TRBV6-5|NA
CASSYSTRYRNTEAFF
TGTGCCAGCAGTTACTCGACCCGTTACAGAAACACTGAAGCTTTCTTT
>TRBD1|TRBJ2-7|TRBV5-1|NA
CASSFGTGGVEQYF
TGCGCCAGCAGCTTCGGGACAGGGGGGGTCGAGCAGTACTTC
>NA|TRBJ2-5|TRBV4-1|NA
CASSQDPREEETQYF
TGCGCCAGCAGCCAAGATCCGAGGGAGGAGGAGACCCAGTACTTC
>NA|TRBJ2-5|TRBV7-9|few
CASSQQIADQETQYF
TGTGCCAGCAGCCAACAAATAGCGGACCAAGAGACCCAGTACTTC
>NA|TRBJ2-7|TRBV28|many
CASSTGRPLSYEQYF
TGTGCCAGCAGCACAGGGCGGCCCTTGTCCTACGAGCAGTACTTC
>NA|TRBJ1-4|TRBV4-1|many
CASSGGGQFRQRTNEKLFF
TGCGCCAGCAGCGGCGGCGGCCAATTTAGACAGCGCACTAATGAAAAACTGTTTTTT
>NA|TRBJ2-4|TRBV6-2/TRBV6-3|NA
CASSQGGQTTF
TGTGCCAGCAGCCAGGGGGGACAGACTACCTTC
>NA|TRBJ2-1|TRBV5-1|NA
CASSGAAGSYNEQFF
TGCGCCAGCAGCGGGGCGGCAGGGTCCTACAATGAGCAGTTCTTC
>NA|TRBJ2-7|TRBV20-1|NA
CSARDAWSASANVYEQYF
TGCAGTGCTAGAGATGCTTGGAGTGCTAGCGCAAACGTCTACGAGCAGTACTTC
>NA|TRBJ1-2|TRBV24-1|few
CATSDRRHGYTF
TGTGCCACCAGTGATCGCCGGCATGGCTACACCTTC
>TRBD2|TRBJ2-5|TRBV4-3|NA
CASSQTSGGPLETQYF
TGCGCCAGCAGCCAGACTAGCGGGGGACCTTTGGAGACCCAGTACTTC
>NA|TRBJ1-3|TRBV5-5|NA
CASSLSGGIGDTIYF
TGTGCCAGCAGCTTGTCAGGTGGTATCGGAGACACCATATATTTT
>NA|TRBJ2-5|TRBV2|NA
CASSEADWETQYF
TGTGCCAGCAGTGAAGCCGACTGGGAGACCCAGTACTTC
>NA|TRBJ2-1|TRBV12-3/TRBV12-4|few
CASRLRGGQFF
TGTGCCAGCAGGTTGCGGGGTGGGCAGTTCTTC
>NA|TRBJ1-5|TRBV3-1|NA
CASRKGGSNQPQHF
TGTGCCAGCAGAAAGGGCGGTAGCAATCAGCCCCAGCATTTT
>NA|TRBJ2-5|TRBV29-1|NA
CSTEQETQYF
TGCAGCACTGAACAAGAGACCCAGTACTTC
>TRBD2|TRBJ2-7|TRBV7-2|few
CASSPAMGRGGFYEQYF
TGTGCCAGCAGCCCAGCAATGGGGCGGGGGGGCTTCTACGAGCAGTACTTC
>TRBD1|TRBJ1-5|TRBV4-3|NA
CASSQWTGDQPQHF
TGCGCCAGCAGCCAATGGACAGGGGATCAGCCCCAGCATTTT
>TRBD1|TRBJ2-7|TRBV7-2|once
CASSRYWVGTGPYEQYF
TGTGCCAGCAGCCGCTATTGGGTCGGGACAGGGCCATACGAGCAGTACTTC
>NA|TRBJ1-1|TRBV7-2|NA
CASSLVALLGTEAFF
TGTGCCAGCAGCTTAGTTGCCCTTCTGGGCACTGAAGCTTTCTTT
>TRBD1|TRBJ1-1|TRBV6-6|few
CASSLSDRGFEAFF
TGTGCCAGCAGTCTGAGTGACAGGGGCTTTGAGGCTTTCTTT
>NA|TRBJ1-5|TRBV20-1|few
CSASLGHLNQPQHF
TGCAGTGCTAGCCTAGGACATCTTAATCAGCCCCAGCATTTT
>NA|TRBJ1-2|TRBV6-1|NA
CSLRKKTRQLDYGYTF
TGTTCACTAAGAAAGAAGACTCGACAGCTGGACTATGGCTACACCTTC
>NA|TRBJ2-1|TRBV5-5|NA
CASSFVMNEQFF
TGTGCCAGCAGCTTTGTAATGAATGAGCAGTTCTTC
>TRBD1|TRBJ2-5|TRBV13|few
CASSSNPGGETQYF
TGTGCCAGCAGCTCAAACCCAGGGGGCGAGACCCAGTACTTC
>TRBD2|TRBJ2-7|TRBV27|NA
CASSLAGNGGAYEQYF
TGTGCCAGCAGTCTAGCGGGGAACGGTGGCGCCTACGAGCAGTACTTC
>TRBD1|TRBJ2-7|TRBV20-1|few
CSARDPGQGGHEQYF
TGCAGTGCTAGAGATCCGGGACAGGGGGGCCACGAGCAGTACTTC
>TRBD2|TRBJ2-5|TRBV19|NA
CASSIDGTSGPQETQYF
TGTGCCAGTAGTATAGATGGGACTAGCGGGCCTCAAGAGACCCAGTACTTC
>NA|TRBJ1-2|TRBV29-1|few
CGAGGQSPGYTF
TGCGGGGCCGGTGGGCAGTCACCGGGCTACACCTTC
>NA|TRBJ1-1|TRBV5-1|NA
CASSLAWPRGTEAFF
TGCGCCAGCAGCTTGGCCTGGCCCCGCGGTACTGAAGCTTTCTTT
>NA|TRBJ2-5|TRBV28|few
CASSVAARRPRETQYF
TGTGCCAGCAGTGTAGCCGCTCGTAGGCCAAGGGAGACCCAGTACTTC
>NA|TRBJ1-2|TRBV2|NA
CASSESWQNYGYTF
TGTGCCAGCAGTGAAAGTTGGCAGAACTATGGCTACACCTTC
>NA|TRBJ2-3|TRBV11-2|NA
CASSLGGTLGDTQYF
TGTGCCAGCAGCTTAGGTGGGACTTTAGGGGATACGCAGTATTTT
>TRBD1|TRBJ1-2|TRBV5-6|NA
CASSLNGQGARNYGYTF
TGTGCCAGCAGCTTGAACGGACAGGGGGCGCGCAACTATGGCTACACCTTC
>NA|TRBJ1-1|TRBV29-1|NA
CSVGTGLNTEAFF
TGCAGCGTTGGAACAGGGCTCAACACTGAAGCTTTCTTT
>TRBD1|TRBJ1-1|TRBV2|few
CASRTQGVNTEAFF
TGTGCCAGCAGGACCCAGGGGGTGAACACTGAAGCTTTCTTT
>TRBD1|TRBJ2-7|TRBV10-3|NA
CAISESGTGGLEQYF
TGTGCCATCAGTGAGTCCGGGACAGGGGGTCTCGAGCAGTACTTC
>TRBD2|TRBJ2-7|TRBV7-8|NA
CASSWSGNTYEQYF
TGTGCCAGCAGCTGGAGCGGGAACACCTACGAGCAGTACTTC
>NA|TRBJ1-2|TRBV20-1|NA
CSASAYFGYGYTF
TGCAGTGCTAGTGCCTATTTCGGCTATGGCTACACCTTC
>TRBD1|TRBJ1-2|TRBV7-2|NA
CASSFIGTGGVDGYTF
TGTGCCAGCAGCTTTATCGGGACAGGGGGCGTCGATGGCTACACCTTC
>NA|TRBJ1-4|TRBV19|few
CASSIDWIVARMAGNEKLFF
TGTGCCAGTAGTATAGATTGGATAGTTGCCCGGATGGCCGGAAATGAAAAACTGTTTTTT
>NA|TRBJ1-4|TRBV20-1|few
CSATPPWGGRREEKLFF
TGCAGTGCTACTCCCCCCTGGGGGGGGCGCAGGGAGGAAAAACTGTTTTTT
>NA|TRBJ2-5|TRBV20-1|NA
CSASGMSEKDISRQYQETQYF
TGCAGTGCTAGCGGGATGAGCGAGAAAGACATCTCAAGACAGTACCAAGAGACCCAGTACTTC